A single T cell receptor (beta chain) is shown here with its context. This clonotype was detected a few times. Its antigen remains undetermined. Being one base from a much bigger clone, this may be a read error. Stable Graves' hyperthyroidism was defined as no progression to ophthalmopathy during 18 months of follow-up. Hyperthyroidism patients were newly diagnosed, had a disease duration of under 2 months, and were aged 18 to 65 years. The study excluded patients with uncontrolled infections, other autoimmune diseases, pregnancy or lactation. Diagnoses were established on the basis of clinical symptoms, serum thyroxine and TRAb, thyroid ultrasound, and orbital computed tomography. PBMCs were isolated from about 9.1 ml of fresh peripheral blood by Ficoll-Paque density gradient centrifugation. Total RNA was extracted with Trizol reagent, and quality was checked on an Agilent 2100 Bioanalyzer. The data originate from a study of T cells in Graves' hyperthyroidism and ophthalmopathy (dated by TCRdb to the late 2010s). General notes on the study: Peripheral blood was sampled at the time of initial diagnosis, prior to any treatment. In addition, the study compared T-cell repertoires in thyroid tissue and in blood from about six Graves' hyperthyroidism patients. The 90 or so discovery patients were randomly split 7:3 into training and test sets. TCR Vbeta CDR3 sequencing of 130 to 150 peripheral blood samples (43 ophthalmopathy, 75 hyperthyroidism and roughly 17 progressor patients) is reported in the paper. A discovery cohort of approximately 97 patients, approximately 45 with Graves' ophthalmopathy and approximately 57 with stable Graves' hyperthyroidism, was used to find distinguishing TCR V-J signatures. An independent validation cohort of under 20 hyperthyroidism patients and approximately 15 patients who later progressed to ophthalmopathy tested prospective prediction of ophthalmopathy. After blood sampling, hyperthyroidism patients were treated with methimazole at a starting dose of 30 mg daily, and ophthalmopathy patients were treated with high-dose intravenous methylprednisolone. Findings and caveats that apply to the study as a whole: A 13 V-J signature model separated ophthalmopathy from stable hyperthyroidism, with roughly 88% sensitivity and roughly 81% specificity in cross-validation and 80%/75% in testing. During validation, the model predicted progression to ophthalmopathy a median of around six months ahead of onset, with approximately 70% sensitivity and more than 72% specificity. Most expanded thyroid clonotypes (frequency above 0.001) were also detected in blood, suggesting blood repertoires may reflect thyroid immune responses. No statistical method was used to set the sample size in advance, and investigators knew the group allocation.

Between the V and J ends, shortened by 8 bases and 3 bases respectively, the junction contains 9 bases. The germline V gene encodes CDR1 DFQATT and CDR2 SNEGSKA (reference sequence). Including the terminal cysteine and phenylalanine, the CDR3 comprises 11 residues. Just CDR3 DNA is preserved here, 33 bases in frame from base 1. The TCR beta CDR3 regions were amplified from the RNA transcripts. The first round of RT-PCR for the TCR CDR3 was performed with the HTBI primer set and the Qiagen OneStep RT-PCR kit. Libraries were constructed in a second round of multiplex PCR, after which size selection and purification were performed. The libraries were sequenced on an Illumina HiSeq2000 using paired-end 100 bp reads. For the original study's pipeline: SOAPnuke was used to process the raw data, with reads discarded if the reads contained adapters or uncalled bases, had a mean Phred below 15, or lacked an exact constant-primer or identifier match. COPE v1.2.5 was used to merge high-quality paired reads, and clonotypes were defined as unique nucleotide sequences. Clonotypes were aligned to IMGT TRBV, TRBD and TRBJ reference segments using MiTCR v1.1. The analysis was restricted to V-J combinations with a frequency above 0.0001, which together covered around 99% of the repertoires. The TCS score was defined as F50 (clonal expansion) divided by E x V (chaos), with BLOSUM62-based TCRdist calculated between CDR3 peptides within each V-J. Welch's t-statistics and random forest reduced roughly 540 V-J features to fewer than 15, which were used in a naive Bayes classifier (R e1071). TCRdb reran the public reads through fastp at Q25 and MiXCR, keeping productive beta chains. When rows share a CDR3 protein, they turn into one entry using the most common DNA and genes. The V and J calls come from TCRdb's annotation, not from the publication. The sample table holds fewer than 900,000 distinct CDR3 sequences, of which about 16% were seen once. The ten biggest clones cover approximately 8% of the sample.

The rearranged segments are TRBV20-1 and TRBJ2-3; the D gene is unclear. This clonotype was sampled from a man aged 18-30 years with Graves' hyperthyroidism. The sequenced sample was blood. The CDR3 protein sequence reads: CSTSMTDTQYF. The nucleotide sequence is TGCAGTACTTCGATGACAGATACGCAGTATTTT.